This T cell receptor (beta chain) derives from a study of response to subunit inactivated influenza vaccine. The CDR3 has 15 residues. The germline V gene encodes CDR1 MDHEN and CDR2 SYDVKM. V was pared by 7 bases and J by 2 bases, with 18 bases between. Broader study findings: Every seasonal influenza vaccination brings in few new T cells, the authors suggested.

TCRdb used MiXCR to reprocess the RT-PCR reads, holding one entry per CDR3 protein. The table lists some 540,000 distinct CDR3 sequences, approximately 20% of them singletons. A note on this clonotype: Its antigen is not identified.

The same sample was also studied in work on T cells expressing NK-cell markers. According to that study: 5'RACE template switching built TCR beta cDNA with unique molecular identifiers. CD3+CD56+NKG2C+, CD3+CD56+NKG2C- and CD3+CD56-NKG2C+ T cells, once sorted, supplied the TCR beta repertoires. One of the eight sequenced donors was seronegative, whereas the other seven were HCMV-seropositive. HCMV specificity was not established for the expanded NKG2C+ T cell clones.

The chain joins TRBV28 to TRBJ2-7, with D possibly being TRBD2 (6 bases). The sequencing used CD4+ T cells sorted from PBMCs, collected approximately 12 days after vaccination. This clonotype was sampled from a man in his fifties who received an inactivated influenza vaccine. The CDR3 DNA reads TGTGCCAGCACCCTGGGGAGGACGGGCGCCTACGAGCAGTACTTC. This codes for CASTLGRTGAYEQYF.